The sequence of this TCR beta chain was determined in a study of blood T cell repertoires in COVID-19. Across the whole study: Acute and convalescent COVID-19 samples came from the United States, Italy and Spain. T cells, B-cell-depleted T cells, or PBMCs provided the cDNA or gDNA that served as material.

The CDR3 is made up of 15 amino acids. Germline-derived CDR1 and CDR2 are MNHEY and SVGEGT. V gave up 5 bases and J gave up 5 bases; unmatched junction bases: 6. Libraries were prepared by immunoSEQ multiplex PCR; TCRdb keeps only in-frame clonotypes and omits some of them. The table has 250,000 to 300,000 clones, about 86% seen once; the top ten hold 10% to 15%. The sequenced sample was peripheral blood. This rearrangement joins TRBV6-2 or TRBV6-3 to TRBJ1-6; 7 positions agree with TRBD1. The sequence derives from a woman between 70 and 85 years old with COVID-19, enrolled during active disease. CDR3 in amino acids: CASSVDRVNNSPLHF. CDR3 DNA: TGTGCCAGCAGTGTCGACAGGGTGAATAATTCACCCCTCCACTTT.